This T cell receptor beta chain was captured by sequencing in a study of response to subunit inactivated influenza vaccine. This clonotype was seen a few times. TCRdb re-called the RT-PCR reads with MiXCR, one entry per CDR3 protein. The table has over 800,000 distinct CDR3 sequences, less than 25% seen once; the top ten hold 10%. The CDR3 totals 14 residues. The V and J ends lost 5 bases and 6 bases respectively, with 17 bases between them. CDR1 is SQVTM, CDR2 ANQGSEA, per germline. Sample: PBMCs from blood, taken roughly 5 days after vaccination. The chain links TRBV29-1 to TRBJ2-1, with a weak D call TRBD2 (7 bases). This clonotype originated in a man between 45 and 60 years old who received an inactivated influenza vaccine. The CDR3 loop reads CSVLQGGGGNEQFF. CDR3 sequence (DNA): TGCAGCGTTCTTCAGGGAGGGGGGGGCAATGAGCAGTTCTTC.